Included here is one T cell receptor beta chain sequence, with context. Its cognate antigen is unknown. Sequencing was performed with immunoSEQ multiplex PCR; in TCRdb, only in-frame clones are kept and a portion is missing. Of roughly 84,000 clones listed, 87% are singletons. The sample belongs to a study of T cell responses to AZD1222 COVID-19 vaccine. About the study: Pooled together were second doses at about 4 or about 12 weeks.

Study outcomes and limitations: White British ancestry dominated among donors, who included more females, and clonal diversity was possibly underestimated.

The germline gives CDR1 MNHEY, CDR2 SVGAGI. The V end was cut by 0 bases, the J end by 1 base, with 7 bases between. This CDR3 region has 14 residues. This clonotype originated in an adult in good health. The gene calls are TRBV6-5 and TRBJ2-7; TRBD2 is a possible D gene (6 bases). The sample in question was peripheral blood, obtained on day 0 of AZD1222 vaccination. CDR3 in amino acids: CASSYSGGSYEQYF. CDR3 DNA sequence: TGTGCCAGCAGTTACTCCGGGGGATCCTACGAGCAGTACTTC.